This entry concerns a single TCR beta chain. The antigen is undetermined. The sample's time point: sample taken at primary tumor resection. Untreated early-stage non-small cell lung cancer patients, 72 in total, were the donors. Each TCR cDNA molecule carried a unique molecular identifier. TCRdb used MiXCR to reprocess the 5' RACE reads, holding one entry per CDR3 protein. The sample yields 11,000 or so distinct CDR3 sequences, just over 14% seen once. The data were obtained in a study of spatial heterogeneity in lung cancer. On the study more broadly: As counted in raw reads, each unique TCR and UMI combination appeared more than ten times on average.

Germline V gives CDR1 ENHRY, CDR2 SYGVKD. Trimming took off 3 bases at V and 4 bases at J, with 13 bases between the two ends. The CDR3 extends over 14 amino acids. The study's findings and limits: Tumor mutation counts were tracked by expanded intratumoral alpha and beta TCR counts.

Sequences were derived from lung tumor tissue, sampled at surgery. The clonotype was recovered from a male donor with early-stage non-small cell lung cancer. The chain has TRBV10-3 and TRBJ2-7; D might be TRBD1 (6 bases). The CDR3 nucleotides read TGTGCCATCAGTGACGTCGCCAGGGGATACGAGCAGTACTTC. It codes for CAISDVARGYEQYF.